These 25 T cell receptor beta chains originate from one sample sequenced in a study of control samples from healthy donors and cancer patients. TCRdb keeps only in-frame clones here, not all; method: immunoSEQ multiplex PCR. This sample has about 170,000 clones; roughly 90% occur once, and the top ten carry 12%. Material: blood. These receptors all stem from a man younger than 45 in good health.

This clone appeared a single time. The CDR3 nucleotides are TGTGCCAGCAGCCTGACAGGGAGCACCGGGGAGCTGTTTTTT. Translated: CASSLTGSTGELFF. The chain recombines TRBV11-3 with TRBJ2-2, with 7 bases identical to TRBD1. CDR3 length: 14 residues. Germline CDR1 reads SGHNT; CDR2 reads YENEEA. The junction had 4 bases not matched to a gene; V was cut back by 5 bases and J by 4 bases.

V usage is TRBV4-2 and J usage is TRBJ2-7; D is uncertain. The CDR3 totals 15 residues. V was pared by 0 bases and J by 1 base, with 10 bases between. Looked up from germline, CDR1 is LGHNA and CDR2 is YNFKEQ. In DNA, the CDR3 is TGTGCCAGCAGCCAAGACCTAGATGGGTCCTACGAGCAGTACTTC. Its protein is CASSQDLDGSYEQYF.

In DNA, the CDR3 is TGTGCCAGCATCTCACTGTTTAGCTCCTACAATGAGCAGTTCTTC. This gives the protein CASISLFSSYNEQFF. The genes are TRBV7-2 and TRBJ2-1; D gene ambiguous. This CDR3 spans 15 amino acids. Trimming pared 7 bases from V and 0 bases from J, leaving 13 bases between. The germline V gene encodes CDR1 SGHTA and CDR2 FQGNSA.

DNA of the CDR3: TGTGCCAGCAGCTTCTGGGGACAGCCCTCTGGGGCCAACGTCCTGACTTTC. Translated: CASSFWGQPSGANVLTF. The chain uses TRBV9 and TRBJ2-6, with TRBD1 identical over 7 bases. The germline gives CDR1 SGDLS, CDR2 YYNGEE. The V segment lost 4 bases and the J segment 0 bases; nucleotides outside the gene matches: 7. There are 17 residues in the CDR3. Variable domain in full (rest from reference TRBV9 and TRBJ2-6): DSGVTQTPKHLITATGQRVTLRCSPRSGDLSVYWYQQSLDQGLQFLIQYYNGEERAKGNILERFSAQQFPDLHSELNLSSLELGDSALYFCASSFWGQPSGANVLTFGAGSRLTVL.

CDR3 region: CSVERQEGTEAFF. Written as DNA, the CDR3 is TGCAGCGTTGAAAGACAGGAGGGGACTGAAGCTTTCTTT. The chain employs TRBV29-1 and TRBJ1-1; a weak D match, TRBD1 (6 bases). The V gene lost 2 bases and the J gene lost 5 bases, with 12 bases spanning the gap. Germline CDR1 reads SQVTM; CDR2 reads ANQGSEA. CDR3 size: 13 residues.

In nucleotides, the CDR3 is TGCGCCAGCAGCAGGGTCCGTAATGAAAAACTGTTTTTT. It translates to CASSRVRNEKLFF. This chain joins TRBV5-1 and TRBJ1-4; D is unresolved. CDR3 length: 13 amino acids. The germline V gene encodes CDR1 SGHRS and CDR2 YFSETQ. V lost 4 bases and J 4 bases, leaving 8 bases between the germline ends. Using reference TRBV5-1 and TRBJ1-4 for the parts outside the CDR3, the full variable domain is KAGVTQTPRYLIKTRGQQVTLSCSPISGHRSVSWYQQTPGQGLQFLFEYFSETQRNKGNFPGRFSGRQFSNSRSEMNVSTLELGDSALYLCASSRVRNEKLFFGSGTQLSVL.

The rearrangement joins TRBV19 to TRBJ1-1; 12 positions match TRBD1. There are 13 residues in the CDR3. From germline, CDR1 is LNHDA and CDR2 SQIVND (reference sequence). Trimming removed 8 bases from V and 6 bases from J; junction bases left unmatched: 4. The CDR3: CASLGTGGPEAFF. Written as DNA, the CDR3 is TGTGCCAGTTTAGGGACAGGGGGCCCTGAAGCTTTCTTT. Based on the CDR3 plus reference TRBV19 and TRBJ1-1, the full variable domain is DGGITQSPKYLFRKEGQNVTLSCEQNLNHDAMYWYRQDPGQGLRLIYYSQIVNDFQKGDIAEGYSVSREKKESFPLTVTSAQKNPTAFYLCASLGTGGPEAFFGQGTRLTVV.

J is TRBJ2-7 and V is TRBV3-1 (or the pseudogene TRBV3-2), with D uncertain. Deletions cut 4 bases from V and 3 bases from J, with 16 bases between. The CDR3 covers 15 residues. Looked up from germline, CDR1 is LGHDT and CDR2 is YNNKEL (reference sequence). CDR3 loop: CASSPFVGSLYEQYF. Here the CDR3 DNA reads TGTGCCAGCAGCCCCTTTGTGGGCAGTCTCTACGAGCAGTACTTC.

The chain has TRBV11-2 and TRBJ2-3, with 8 bases fitting TRBD1. Germline V lookup: CDR1 SGHAT, CDR2 FQNNGV. V lost 1 base, J lost 4 bases, and 10 bases stayed unmatched. The CDR3 totals 17 residues. The CDR3 is CASSLVPTGGGPDTQYF. In DNA, the CDR3 is TGTGCCAGCAGCTTAGTTCCAACAGGGGGTGGTCCAGATACGCAGTATTTT. The whole variable domain, remainder taken from reference TRBV11-2 and TRBJ2-3, is EAGVAQSPRYKIIEKRQSVAFWCNPISGHATLYWYQQILGQGPKLLIQFQNNGVVDDSQLPKDRFSAERLKGVDSTLKIQPAKLEDSAVYLCASSLVPTGGGPDTQYFGPGTRLTVL.

V and J are TRBV18 and TRBJ1-5, with unresolved D. V was pared by 3 bases and J by 7 bases, with 10 bases between. CDR1 and CDR2 (germline): KGHSH, LQKENI. This CDR3 comprises 13 residues. CDR3 nucleotides: TGTGCCAGCTCACCGGACCCCGGGCAGCCCCAGCATTTT. It specifies CASSPDPGQPQHF.

This clone was observed a handful of times. The V gene is TRBV29-1, the J gene TRBJ1-4; D may be TRBD1 (6 bases). The ends were cut back, 7 bases at V and 8 bases at J, with 14 bases in the middle. Germline CDR1 is SQVTM and CDR2 is ANQGSEA. The CDR3 sequence is 12 residues long. CDR3 DNA sequence: TGCAGCGGCTCAGGAACAGGGGAAAAACTGTTTTTT. Translation gives CSGSGTGEKLFF.

This clone was detected once. V usage is TRBV4-1 and J usage is TRBJ2-3, with 9 bases matching TRBD2. This CDR3 region has 16 residues. V was clipped by 1 base and J by 6 bases; unmatched bases: 8. Per germline, CDR1 MGHRA and CDR2 YSYEKL. CDR3 loop: CASSQGRGGGADTQYF. CDR3 nucleotide sequence: TGCGCCAGCAGCCAAGGACGGGGCGGGGGGGCCGATACGCAGTATTTT.

The chain combines TRBV25-1 with TRBJ1-2; D may be TRBD1 (5 bases). Trimming shortened V by 6 bases and J by 3 bases, and 8 bases separated the two germline ends. In germline, CDR1 is MGHDK, CDR2 SYGVNS. The CDR3 length is 12 residues. The CDR3 nucleotides are TGTGCCAGCAGGGGGGGAGACTATGGCTACACCTTC. This gives the protein CASRGGDYGYTF.

J is TRBJ1-2 and V is TRBV19, with a tentative D call TRBD1 (6 bases). The CDR3 loop spans 11 amino acids. The germline gives CDR1 LNHDA, CDR2 SQIVND (reference sequence). Trimming removed 6 bases from V and 6 bases from J, with 8 bases in between. In nucleotides, the CDR3 is TGTGCCAGTAGACAGGGAAATGGCTACACCTTC. This codes for CASRQGNGYTF.

V usage is TRBV10-3 and J usage is TRBJ2-1, with 9 bases matching TRBD1. V dropped 2 bases and J dropped 6; count of bases not matched to a gene: 5. Germline loops: CDR1 ENHRY, CDR2 SYGVKD. The CDR3 has 15 amino acids. The CDR3 loop is CAISELTGGINEQFF. The CDR3 nucleotides read TGTGCCATCAGTGAGCTGACAGGGGGTATCAATGAGCAGTTCTTC.

The chain joins TRBV4-1 to TRBJ2-2; D unclear. V lost 0 bases to trimming and J lost 5 bases, with 19 bases between them. CDR1 and CDR2 from the germline V gene are MGHRA and YSYEKL. This CDR3 is built from 18 residues. CDR3 in DNA: TGCGCCAGCAGCCAAGACGCTGACCGCTCCCTGGGGACCGGGGAGCTGTTTTTT. It is translated as CASSQDADRSLGTGELFF.

This clone was seen more than once but under ten times. The chain uses TRBV6-2 or TRBV6-3 and TRBJ1-5; D is unclear. The CDR3 has 12 residues. The ends were cut back, 2 bases at V and 9 bases at J, with 8 bases in the middle. Germline lookup yields CDR1 MNHEY and CDR2 SVGEGT. CDR3 sequence (DNA): TGTGCCAGCAGTTACCTTCGGGGGCCCCAGCATTTT. Encoded protein: CASSYLRGPQHF.

CDR3 residues: CASSNPQTGSGLDTEAFF. The CDR3 region has the DNA TGTGCCAGCAGCAACCCTCAGACAGGGTCGGGACTGGACACTGAAGCTTTCTTT. V is TRBV21-1 and J is TRBJ1-1; TRBD1 is the table's D call and was not checked against the DNA. TRBV21-1 is a known pseudogene. There are 18 residues in the CDR3.

V usage is TRBV18 and J usage is TRBJ1-6; D gene uncertain. This CDR3 has 15 amino acids. Germline V gives CDR1 KGHSH, CDR2 LQKENI. Between the trimmed V and J ends, which lost 2 bases and 4 bases, there was a span of 9 bases. The CDR3 is CASSPGGQYNSPLHF. Written as DNA, the CDR3 is TGTGCCAGCTCACCAGGTGGGCAGTATAATTCACCCCTCCACTTT.

The V call is TRBV18, the J call TRBJ2-7, with D possibly TRBD2 on 6 matching bases. V was trimmed by 2 bases and J by 2 bases, leaving 13 bases between them. The CDR3 runs 15 residues. CDR1 is KGHSH and CDR2 is LQKENI in the germline V gene. DNA of the CDR3: TGTGCCAGCTCACCAACGGAGGGTTCGGCCTACGAGCAGTACTTC. Protein: CASSPTEGSAYEQYF.

The chain employs TRBV29-1 and TRBJ2-1, with 10 bases identical to TRBD2. The CDR3 loop spans 16 amino acids. Germline-derived CDR1 and CDR2 are SQVTM and ANQGSEA. J was trimmed by 4 bases and V by 7 bases; bases with no gene match: 13. DNA of the CDR3: TGCAGCGCCTCGAGGGACGGACTAGCGGATTACAATGAGCAGTTCTTC. It specifies CSASRDGLADYNEQFF.

This rearrangement joins TRBV5-6 to TRBJ1-6; 7 bases map to TRBD1. With V trimmed by 4 bases and J by 9 bases, 13 bases remained unmatched. Germline lookup yields CDR1 SGHDT and CDR2 YYEEEE. The CDR3 has 16 amino acids. CDR3 sequence reads: CASSPNNRGTSSPLHF. CDR3 coding DNA: TGTGCCAGCAGCCCAAACAACAGGGGTACGAGTTCACCCCTCCACTTT.

The gene calls are TRBV5-6 and TRBJ1-6; no clear D. Germline values: CDR1 SGHDT, CDR2 YYEEEE. The V end was cut by 1 base, the J end by 10 bases, with 9 bases between. The CDR3 spans 13 residues. In DNA form, the CDR3 reads TGTGCCAGCAGCTTGAGGGTGGACTCACCCCTCCACTTT. Its protein product is CASSLRVDSPLHF.

This sequence joins TRBV4-1 and TRBJ2-2; D gene uncertain. Germline assignment: CDR1 MGHRA and CDR2 YSYEKL. This CDR3 comprises 13 residues. Trimming left V 1 base short and J 4 bases short, with 4 bases between. CDR3 bases: TGCGCCAGCAGCCAAGGGGCCACCGGGGAGCTGTTTTTT. It codes for CASSQGATGELFF.

The chain uses TRBV7-9 and TRBJ1-5; a possible D gene is TRBD1 (6 bases). Germline CDR1 SEHNR, CDR2 FQNEAQ (reference sequence). The CDR3 totals 17 residues. Trimming stripped 0 bases from V and 2 bases from J, with 14 bases between. CDR3 coding DNA: TGTGCCAGCAGCTTAGCGACGGGGGGGCTGGGCAATCAGCCCCAGCATTTT. Translation: CASSLATGGLGNQPQHF.